The T cell receptor beta chain described here comes from a study of blood T cell repertoires in COVID-19. Study details: In each case, the material was cDNA or gDNA derived from T cells, B-cell-depleted T cells, or PBMCs.

Assay: immunoSEQ multiplex PCR; the TCRdb copy retains only in-frame clones and omits some. The repertoire holds more than 200,000 clones, with roughly 80% as singletons. The V end lost 4 bases, the J end lost 1 base, and 20 bases lay between the germline ends. Germline V CDR1 and CDR2: SGHRS, YFSETQ. The CDR3 spans 17 residues. The chain has TRBV5-1 and TRBJ1-1, with unresolved D. This receptor was taken from an older man with acute or convalescent COVID-19. The material sequenced was peripheral blood. The CDR3 sequence: CASSPRTSRFRNTEAFF. The CDR3, as DNA: TGCGCCAGCAGCCCGCGAACTAGCCGCTTTAGGAACACTGAAGCTTTCTTT.